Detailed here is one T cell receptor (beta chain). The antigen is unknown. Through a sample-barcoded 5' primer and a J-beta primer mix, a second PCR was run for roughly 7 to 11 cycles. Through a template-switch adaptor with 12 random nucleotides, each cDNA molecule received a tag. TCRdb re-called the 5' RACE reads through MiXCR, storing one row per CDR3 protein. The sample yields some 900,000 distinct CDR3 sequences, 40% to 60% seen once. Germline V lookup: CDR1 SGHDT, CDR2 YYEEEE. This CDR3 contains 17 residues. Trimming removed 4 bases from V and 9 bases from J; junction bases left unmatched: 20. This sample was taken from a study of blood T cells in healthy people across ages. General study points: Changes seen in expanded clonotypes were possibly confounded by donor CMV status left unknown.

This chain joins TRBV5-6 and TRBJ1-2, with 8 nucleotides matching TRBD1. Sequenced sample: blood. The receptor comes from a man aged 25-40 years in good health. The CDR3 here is CASSRIPINRGGVSYTF. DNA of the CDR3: TGTGCCAGCAGCCGAATCCCAATTAACAGGGGGGGGGTGAGCTACACCTTC.